Sequencing of this TCR beta chain was carried out in a study of OX40 agonist ivuxolimab in advanced cancers. As for the study in general: With ivuxolimab, an agonistic anti-OX40 (CD134) antibody, patients were treated. General study results and limits: Compared with CD4+, CD8+ T cells on average had more expanded clones. Antigen specificity of clonally expanded peripheral T cells was not established.

Details on this clone: No antigen is known for it.

Generated by immunoSEQ multiplex PCR, the TCRdb table keeps only in-frame clones and is missing some. Among around 75,000 clones listed, under 90% were seen once. Germline CDR1 reads MDHEN; CDR2 reads SYDVKM. The V segment lost 7 bases and the J segment 1 base; nucleotides outside the gene matches: 4. The CDR3 consists of 15 residues. This receptor was obtained from an adult with an advanced solid tumor such as melanoma, head and neck, liver or kidney cancer. This chain connects TRBV28 to TRBJ2-7, with TRBD2 matching over 13 bases. This specimen was CD4+ or CD8+ T cells sorted from blood, taken in a trial of the OX40 agonist ivuxolimab. As DNA, the CDR3 is TGTGCCAGCACTGTGGGACTAGCGGGATCCTACGAGCAGTACTTC. The encoded protein is CASTVGLAGSYEQYF.